This T cell receptor (beta chain) was recovered during a study of CXCR3-negative and CXCR3-positive naive CD8 T cells. Findings of the study overall: Sequencing showed both naive subsets with comparably high diversity, and memory CD8+ cells much lower. Upon cryopreservation, CXCR3 expression partially decreased, and most assays used fresh PBMCs.

By frequency, this clonotype is medium-sized. Its antigen is undetermined. In preparing the TRB cDNA libraries, 5' RACE with UMI labels was used. TCRdb processed the 5' RACE reads again and assigns one entry to each CDR3 protein, with no DNA. This sample contains 6,500 to 7,500 distinct CDR3 sequences. The CDR3 runs 13 residues. The germline CDR1 and CDR2 sequences are SEHNR and FQNEAQ (reference sequence). V usage is TRBV7-9 and J usage is TRBJ2-7; TCRdb outputs TRBD1, but without DNA this stays unchecked. The sequencing input was naive CXCR3- CD8+ T cells from blood. Regarding subset: CD45RO-CCR7+CD27+CD95- naive CD8+ T cells lacking CXCR3 (TNR3-). This clonotype was obtained from a human donor in good health. Some clones in this sample may be carry-over from other donors' samples. CDR3 loop: CASSGGTAYEQYF.